Below are 18 T cell receptor beta chains sequenced from a single sample in a study of T cells after yellow fever vaccination. MiXCR, applied by TCRdb to the 5' RACE reads, yields one record per CDR3 protein. Seen here are some 320,000 distinct CDR3 sequences, roughly 8.7% observed once, and the top ten hold 3% to 4%. The sample here was CD4+ T cells sorted from PBMCs, taken 5 days after the yellow fever booster vaccination. These receptors all come from a man between 18 and 35 years old who received the YFV17D yellow fever vaccine.

J is TRBJ2-1 and V is TRBV5-6; 8 bases line up with TRBD1. J lost 5 bases, V lost 4 bases, and 8 bases had no gene match. The CDR3 is 15 amino acids. Germline-derived CDR1 and CDR2 are SGHDT and YYEEEE. CDR3 nucleotides: TGTGCCAGCAGCCTCTGGACAGGGTACAACAATGAGCAGTTCTTC. As protein: CASSLWTGYNNEQFF.

In its sample, this clonotype was seen a few times. The chain links TRBV15 to TRBJ1-2, with D possibly TRBD1 on 5 matching bases. The CDR3 loop spans 14 amino acids. V gave up 1 base and J gave up 6 bases, with 12 bases separating them. Germline values: CDR1 LNHNV, CDR2 YYDKDF (reference sequence). The CDR3 bases are TGTGCCACCAGCAGAGTTGGCAGGGCGGATGGCTACACCTTC. Its protein is CATSRVGRADGYTF.

This clonotype was counted between two and nine times. V gene TRBV6-6 combines with J gene TRBJ1-1, with TRBD1 matching 7 bases. The CDR3 consists of 14 residues. Germline V gene lookup returns CDR1 MNHNY and CDR2 SVGAGI (reference sequence). Losses at the gene ends were 5 bases for V and 1 base for J; bases not matched to a gene: 4. The CDR3 DNA reads as TGTGCCAGCAGTACAGACAGGGAGAACACTGAAGCTTTCTTT. Translation gives CASSTDRENTEAFF.

The chain employs TRBV5-1 and TRBJ2-2, with 8 bases matching TRBD2. V dropped 4 bases and J dropped 0; count of bases not matched to a gene: 2. CDR3 length: 15 residues. Looked up from germline, CDR1 is SGHRS and CDR2 is YFSETQ. The CDR3 protein is CASSIAGTNTGELFF. In DNA form, the CDR3 reads TGCGCCAGCAGCATAGCGGGGACGAACACCGGGGAGCTGTTTTTT.

There are many counts of this clonotype. The gene calls are TRBV18 and TRBJ1-1, with D unclear. The CDR3 covers 14 residues. Germline assignment: CDR1 KGHSH and CDR2 LQKENI. Trimming removed 6 bases at V and 5 bases at J, with 16 bases between. For the CDR3, the DNA is TGTGCCAGCTCTTCATCACTGGAGGGAACTGAAGCTTTCTTT. Translated, it gives CASSSSLEGTEAFF. Combining the CDR3 with reference TRBV18 and TRBJ1-1 gives the whole variable domain NAGVMQNPRHLVRRRGQEARLRCSPMKGHSHVYWYRQLPEEGLKFMVYLQKENIIDESGMPKERFSAEFPKEGPSILRIQQVVRGDSAAYFCASSSSLEGTEAFFGQGTRLTVV.

This clonotype appeared a few times. DNA of the CDR3: TGCGCCAGCAGAGGGACATCAAACTACGAGCAGTACTTC. Translation: CASRGTSNYEQYF. The chain uses TRBV5-1 and TRBJ2-7; tentatively, D is TRBD1 (6 bases). The CDR3 is 13 amino acids. The V and J ends lost 5 bases and 3 bases respectively, with 12 bases between them. The germline gives CDR1 SGHRS, CDR2 YFSETQ. Using reference TRBV5-1 and TRBJ2-7 for the parts outside the CDR3, the full variable domain is KAGVTQTPRYLIKTRGQQVTLSCSPISGHRSVSWYQQTPGQGLQFLFEYFSETQRNKGNFPGRFSGRQFSNSRSEMNVSTLELGDSALYLCASRGTSNYEQYFGPGTRLTVT.

This chain links TRBV12-3 or TRBV12-4 with TRBJ2-3; D is possibly TRBD1 or TRBD2 (5 bases each). V lost 6 bases, J lost 0 bases, and 13 bases lay in between. This CDR3 is built from 15 residues. The CDR3 sequence is CASSKNGASTDTQYF. The CDR3 DNA follows: TGTGCCAGCAGCAAGAACGGGGCCAGCACAGATACGCAGTATTTT.

This clonotype was observed a few times. The rearrangement joins TRBV20-1 to TRBJ2-5, with D possibly TRBD1 on 6 matching bases. The germline V and J ends were trimmed by 3 bases and 5 bases, with 19 bases remaining between them. The CDR3 sequence is 15 residues long. Germline assignment: CDR1 DFQATT and CDR2 SNEGSKA (reference sequence). The CDR3 region has the DNA TGCAGTGCTAGTCCCAGGACAGAGAGGAGTGAGACCCAGTACTTC. It is translated as CSASPRTERSETQYF.

This clonotype was observed many times. The V call is TRBV7-2, the J call TRBJ2-1, with a possible D match to TRBD1 (5 bases). The CDR3 is 16 amino acids. Trimming cost V 4 bases and J 2 bases, with 15 bases left between them. Germline V gene lookup returns CDR1 SGHTA and CDR2 FQGNSA. This CDR3 reads CASSSQGSTTYNEQFF. The CDR3 DNA is TGTGCCAGCAGCTCCCAGGGATCCACAACCTACAATGAGCAGTTCTTC.

This clonotype was counted between two and nine times. The rearrangement uses TRBV20-1 and TRBJ2-1; 7 positions agree with TRBD1. Germline V lookup: CDR1 DFQATT, CDR2 SNEGSKA (reference sequence). The CDR3 loop spans 15 amino acids. V dropped 4 bases and J dropped 6; count of bases not matched to a gene: 12. The CDR3 is CSATRPGQPGNEQFF. CDR3 in DNA: TGCAGTGCTACCAGACCGGGACAGCCGGGCAATGAGCAGTTCTTC.

This clonotype came up a few times. The J gene is TRBJ1-1, the V gene TRBV12-3 or TRBV12-4; possible D gene TRBD1, 6 bases. This CDR3 has 14 amino acids. Trimming left V 6 bases short and J 2 bases short, with 13 bases between. The CDR3 DNA reads TGTGCCAGCAGCCGTCGGGACATTAACACTGAAGCTTTCTTT. It encodes CASSRRDINTEAFF.

In its sample, this clonotype was seen a few times. J is TRBJ1-2 and V is TRBV7-2; TRBD1 matches at 7 bases. CDR3 length: 14 amino acids. The germline gives CDR1 SGHTA, CDR2 FQGNSA. V was clipped by 5 bases and J by 2 bases; unmatched bases: 5. Written as DNA, the CDR3 is TGTGCCAGCAGCCCCTTACAGGGGAACTATGGCTACACCTTC. Its protein product is CASSPLQGNYGYTF.

This rearrangement joins TRBV7-2 to TRBJ1-5, with a possible D match to TRBD1 (6 bases). V lost 3 bases and J 0 bases, leaving 15 bases between the germline ends. This CDR3 has 17 amino acids. Germline values: CDR1 SGHTA, CDR2 FQGNSA. The CDR3 bases are TGTGCCAGCAGCTTGACAGGCACCCCACTTAGCAATCAGCCCCAGCATTTT. The encoded protein is CASSLTGTPLSNQPQHF.

This chain links TRBV12-3 or TRBV12-4 with TRBJ1-5; D is undetermined. The length of the CDR3 is 15 residues. The V end lost 9 bases, the J end lost 0 bases, and 15 bases lay between the germline ends. CDR3 loop: CASLVQAYSNQPQHF. In DNA form, the CDR3 reads TGTGCCAGTCTGGTCCAAGCATATAGCAATCAGCCCCAGCATTTT.

V and J are TRBV29-1 and TRBJ2-5; maybe TRBD2 (6 bases). The CDR3 spans 14 residues. Germline V gives CDR1 SQVTM, CDR2 ANQGSEA. V shed 3 bases and J shed 4 bases, with 15 bases lying between them. DNA of the CDR3: TGCAGCGTTGACAATCAAGGAGGGCGAGAGACCCAGTACTTC. It specifies CSVDNQGGRETQYF.

This clonotype has a handful of counts. The V gene is TRBV6-2 or TRBV6-3, the J gene TRBJ2-5; a weak D match, TRBD2 (5 bases). The CDR3 loop spans 14 amino acids. With 2 bases removed from V and 4 bases from J, the gap between germline ends came to 11 bases. Germline loops: CDR1 MNHEY, CDR2 SVGEGT. The CDR3 loop is CASSYRETLETQYF. CDR3 DNA: TGTGCCAGCAGTTACCGGGAAACTTTAGAGACCCAGTACTTC.

The rearrangement links TRBV7-2 to TRBJ2-5; possibly TRBD1 for D (8 bases). V lost 4 bases, J lost 5 bases, and 23 bases lay in between. The CDR3 totals 17 residues. Germline V gene lookup returns CDR1 SGHTA and CDR2 FQGNSA. The CDR3 DNA reads TGTGCCAGCAGCTACAGGGGGGGCAGCCCCAAGAGGGAGACCCAGTACTTC. Amino acid sequence: CASSYRGGSPKRETQYF.

In its sample, this clonotype was seen many times. The chain employs TRBV7-2 and TRBJ1-2; 7 nucleotides align to TRBD1. Germline CDR1 is SGHTA and CDR2 is FQGNSA. This CDR3 spans 12 amino acids. J lost 5 bases, V lost 5 bases, and 2 bases had no gene match. Here the CDR3 reads CASSRQGYGYTF. The CDR3 region has the DNA TGTGCCAGCAGCCGACAGGGTTATGGCTACACCTTC.